This T cell receptor beta chain derives from a study of cytomegalovirus exposure and HLA in healthy donors. In the study overall: The approximately 120 validation repertoires and the 650 to 850 first-cohort repertoires shared a platform, a later analysis reported. Notes on the study in general: Many donors carried some public TCRs, although rarity characterized most TCR sequences. Specific recognition of CMV antigens was confirmed in vitro for three chains (all CMV-associated).

In regard to this clone: The antigen is unknown.

Sequencing used immunoSEQ multiplex PCR; TCRdb keeps in-frame clones, though not all of them. The sample consists of hundreds of thousands of clones, about 90% of them appearing once. Trimming left V 7 bases short and J 1 base short, with 11 bases between. CDR3 length: 13 amino acids. The germline V gene has CDR1 SQVTM and CDR2 ANQGSEA. The donors were in the 120-subject validation cohort, distinct from the 666-subject first cohort. The J gene is TRBJ2-4, the V gene TRBV29-1; D is undetermined. The specimen was PBMCs. The sequence was collected from a young woman in good health and CMV-seropositive. The CDR3 DNA is TGCAGCGGACGAGTGGGCGCCAAAAACATTCAGTACTTC. Translation: CSGRVGAKNIQYF.